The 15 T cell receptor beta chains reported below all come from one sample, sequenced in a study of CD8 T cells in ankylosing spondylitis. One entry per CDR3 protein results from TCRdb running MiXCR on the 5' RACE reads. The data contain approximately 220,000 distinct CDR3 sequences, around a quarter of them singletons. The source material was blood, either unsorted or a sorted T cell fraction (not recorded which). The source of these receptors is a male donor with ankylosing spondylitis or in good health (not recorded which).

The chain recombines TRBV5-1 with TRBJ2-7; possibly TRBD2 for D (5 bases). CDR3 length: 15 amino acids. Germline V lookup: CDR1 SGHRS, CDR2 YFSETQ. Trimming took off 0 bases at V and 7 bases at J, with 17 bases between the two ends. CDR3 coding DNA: TGCGCCAGCAGCTTGGTGTATGGCGGTCCGGGAGAGCAGTACTTC. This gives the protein CASSLVYGGPGEQYF.

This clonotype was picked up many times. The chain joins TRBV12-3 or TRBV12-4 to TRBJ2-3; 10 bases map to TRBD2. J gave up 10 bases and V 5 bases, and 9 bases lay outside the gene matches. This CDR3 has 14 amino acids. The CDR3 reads CASSQGLAAGSQYF. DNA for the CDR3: TGTGCCAGCAGTCAAGGACTAGCGGCGGGTTCGCAGTATTTT.

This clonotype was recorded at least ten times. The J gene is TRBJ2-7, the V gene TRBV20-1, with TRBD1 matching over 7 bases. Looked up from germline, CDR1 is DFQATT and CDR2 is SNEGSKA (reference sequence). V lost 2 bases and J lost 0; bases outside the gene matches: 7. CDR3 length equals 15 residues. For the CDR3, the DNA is TGCAGTGCTAGAAAACCGGGACAGAACTCCTACGAGCAGTACTTC. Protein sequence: CSARKPGQNSYEQYF.

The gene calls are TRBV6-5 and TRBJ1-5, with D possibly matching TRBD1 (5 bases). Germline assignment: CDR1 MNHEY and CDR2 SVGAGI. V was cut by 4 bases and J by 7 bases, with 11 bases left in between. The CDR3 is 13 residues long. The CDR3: CASSSGWGQPQHF. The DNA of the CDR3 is TGTGCCAGCAGTTCAGGATGGGGGCAGCCCCAGCATTTT.

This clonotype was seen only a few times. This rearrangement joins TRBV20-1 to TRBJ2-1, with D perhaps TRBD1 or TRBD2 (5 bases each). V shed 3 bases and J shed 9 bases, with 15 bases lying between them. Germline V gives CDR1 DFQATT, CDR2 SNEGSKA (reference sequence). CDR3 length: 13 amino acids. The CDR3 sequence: CSASWGSKGEQFF. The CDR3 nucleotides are TGCAGTGCTAGTTGGGGGAGTAAGGGTGAGCAGTTCTTC.

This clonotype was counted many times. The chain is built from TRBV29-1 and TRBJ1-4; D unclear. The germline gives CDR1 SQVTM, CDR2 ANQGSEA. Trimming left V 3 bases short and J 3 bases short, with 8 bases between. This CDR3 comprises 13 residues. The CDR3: CSVDLGSNEKLFF. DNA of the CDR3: TGCAGCGTTGATTTGGGGTCTAATGAAAAACTGTTTTTT. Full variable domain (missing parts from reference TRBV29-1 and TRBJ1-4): SAVISQKPSRDICQRGTSLTIQCQVDSQVTMMFWYRQQPGQSLTLIATANQGSEATYESGFVIDKFPISRPNLTFSTLTVSNMSPEDSSIYLCSVDLGSNEKLFFGSGTQLSVL.

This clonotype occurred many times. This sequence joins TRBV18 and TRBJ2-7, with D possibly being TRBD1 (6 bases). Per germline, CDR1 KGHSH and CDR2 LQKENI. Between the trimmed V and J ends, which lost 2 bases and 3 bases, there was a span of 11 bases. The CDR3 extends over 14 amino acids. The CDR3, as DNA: TGTGCCAGCTCACCATCGGCAGGGGTCTACGAGCAGTACTTC. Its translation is CASSPSAGVYEQYF.

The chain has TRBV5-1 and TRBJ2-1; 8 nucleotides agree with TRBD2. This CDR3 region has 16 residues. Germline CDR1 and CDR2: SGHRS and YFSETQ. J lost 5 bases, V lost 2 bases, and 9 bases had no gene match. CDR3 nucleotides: TGCGCCAGCAGCTTCCTAGCGGGCGGGGCCCACAATGAGCAGTTCTTC. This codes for CASSFLAGGAHNEQFF. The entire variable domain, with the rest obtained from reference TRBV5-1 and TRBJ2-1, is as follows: KAGVTQTPRYLIKTRGQQVTLSCSPISGHRSVSWYQQTPGQGLQFLFEYFSETQRNKGNFPGRFSGRQFSNSRSEMNVSTLELGDSALYLCASSFLAGGAHNEQFFGPGTRLTVL.

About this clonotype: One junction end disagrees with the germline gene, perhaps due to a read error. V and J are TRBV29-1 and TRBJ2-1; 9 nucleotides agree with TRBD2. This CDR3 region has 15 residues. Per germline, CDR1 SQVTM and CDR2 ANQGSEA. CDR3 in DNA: TGCAGCGTTGTACTAGCGGGCGCCTCCTATAATGAGCAGTTCTTC. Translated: CSVVLAGASYNEQFF.

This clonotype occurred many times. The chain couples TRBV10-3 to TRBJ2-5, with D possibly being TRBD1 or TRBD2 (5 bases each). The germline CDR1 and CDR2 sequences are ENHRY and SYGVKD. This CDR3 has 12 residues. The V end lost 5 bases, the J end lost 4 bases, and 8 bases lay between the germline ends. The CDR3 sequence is CAISSGAETQYF. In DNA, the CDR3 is TGTGCCATCAGTTCCGGGGCAGAGACCCAGTACTTC.

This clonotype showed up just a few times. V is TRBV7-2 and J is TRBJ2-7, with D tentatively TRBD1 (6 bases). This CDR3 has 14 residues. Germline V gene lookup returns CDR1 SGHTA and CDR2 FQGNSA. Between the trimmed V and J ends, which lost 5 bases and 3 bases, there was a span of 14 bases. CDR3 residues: CASSRTRDNYEQYF. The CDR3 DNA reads TGTGCCAGCAGCAGAACCCGGGACAACTACGAGCAGTACTTC.

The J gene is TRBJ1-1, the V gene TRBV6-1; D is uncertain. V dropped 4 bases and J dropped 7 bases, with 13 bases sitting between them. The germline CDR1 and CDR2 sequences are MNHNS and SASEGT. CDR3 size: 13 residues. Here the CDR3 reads CASSGTPNDEAFF. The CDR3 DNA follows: TGTGCCAGCAGTGGAACCCCTAACGATGAAGCTTTCTTT.

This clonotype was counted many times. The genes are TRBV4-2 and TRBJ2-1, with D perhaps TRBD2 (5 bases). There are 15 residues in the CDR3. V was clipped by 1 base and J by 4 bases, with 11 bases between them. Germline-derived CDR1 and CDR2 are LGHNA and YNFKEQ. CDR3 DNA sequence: TGTGCCAGCAGCCAAGCGAGGGCGCCATACAATGAGCAGTTCTTC. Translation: CASSQARAPYNEQFF.

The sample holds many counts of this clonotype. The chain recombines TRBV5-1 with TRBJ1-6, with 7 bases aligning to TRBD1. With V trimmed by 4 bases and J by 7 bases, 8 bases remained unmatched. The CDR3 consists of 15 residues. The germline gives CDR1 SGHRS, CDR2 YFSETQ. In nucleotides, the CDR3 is TGCGCCAGCAGCCCGGAACAGGGGAAGAATTCACCCCTCCACTTT. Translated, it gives CASSPEQGKNSPLHF.

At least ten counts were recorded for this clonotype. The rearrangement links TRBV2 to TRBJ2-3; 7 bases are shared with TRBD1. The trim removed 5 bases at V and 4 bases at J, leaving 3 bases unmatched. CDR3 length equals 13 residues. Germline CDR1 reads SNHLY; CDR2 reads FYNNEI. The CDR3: CASSRDRPDTQYF. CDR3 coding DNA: TGTGCCAGCAGTCGGGACAGACCAGATACGCAGTATTTT.